This record concerns one T cell receptor (beta chain) sequence. The sample is drawn from a study of T cell changes during pregnancy in multiple sclerosis. Germline V gene lookup returns CDR1 MNHEY and CDR2 SMNVEV (reference sequence). The CDR3 extends over 17 amino acids. The J segment lost 4 bases and the V segment lost 1 base, leaving 6 bases of the junction unmatched. TCRdb keeps only in-frame clones here, not all; method: immunoSEQ multiplex PCR. The profile shows about 24,000 clones, approximately 86% of them singletons. The sequence came from a female donor in good health, enrolled as a control in a pregnancy study. This chain joins TRBV27 and TRBJ2-1, with 11 nucleotides matching TRBD2. Sequencing used CD4+ T cells from peripheral blood mononuclear cells, obtained in the second trimester of pregnancy. The CDR3 is CASSLYLLAGEYNEQFF. The CDR3 DNA is TGTGCCAGCAGTTTATACCTACTAGCGGGGGAGTACAATGAGCAGTTCTTC.